This T cell receptor (beta chain) was sequenced during a study of neurological immune-mediated disorders. Study-level findings and limits: Grouping of repertoires by phylogeny put those of 18 of 34 multiple sclerosis patients into a single related-CDR3 cluster, a possible signature.

In this sample, this clonotype turned up many times. Its antigen is currently unknown. The CDR3 is made up of 18 amino acids. Germline V CDR1 and CDR2: MNHEY, SMNVEV (reference sequence). V shed 4 bases, J shed 2 bases, and the junction held 15 bases outside the gene matches. Each CDR3 protein gets one entry after TCRdb re-called the 5' RACE reads with MiXCR. This repertoire shows under 90,000 distinct CDR3 sequences, under 4.5% found once; its top ten account for less than 3%. The unsorted libraries were generated from a total of 2 million PBMCs, which had been stored in RNAlater at -80 C. The source of this sequence is a woman in her forties or fifties with multiple sclerosis. The chain employs TRBV27 and TRBJ2-7; 9 positions match TRBD2. The sequenced sample consisted of PBMCs. This CDR3 is CASSYLRGGGAEPYEQYF. For the CDR3, the DNA is TGTGCCAGCAGTTACCTTCGGGGCGGGGGGGCCGAACCCTACGAGCAGTACTTC.